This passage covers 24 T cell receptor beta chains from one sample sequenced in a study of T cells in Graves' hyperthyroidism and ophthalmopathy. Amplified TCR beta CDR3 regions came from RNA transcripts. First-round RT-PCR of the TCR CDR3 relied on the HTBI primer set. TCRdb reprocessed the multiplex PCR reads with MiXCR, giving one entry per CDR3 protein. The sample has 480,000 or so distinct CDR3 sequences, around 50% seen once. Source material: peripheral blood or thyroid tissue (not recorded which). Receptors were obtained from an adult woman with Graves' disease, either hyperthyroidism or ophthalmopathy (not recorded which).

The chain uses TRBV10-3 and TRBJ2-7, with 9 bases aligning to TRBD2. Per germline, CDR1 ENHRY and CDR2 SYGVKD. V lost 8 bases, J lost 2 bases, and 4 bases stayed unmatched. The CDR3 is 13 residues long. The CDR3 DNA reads TGTGCCATCGCGGGGGGGAGAGCCTACGAGCAGTACTTC. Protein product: CAIAGGRAYEQYF.

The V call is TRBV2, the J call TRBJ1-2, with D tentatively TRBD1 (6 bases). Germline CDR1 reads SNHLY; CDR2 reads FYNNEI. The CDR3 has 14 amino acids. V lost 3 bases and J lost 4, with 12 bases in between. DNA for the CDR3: TGTGCCAGCAGTGATATAAAAGGGGGCTATGGCTACACCTTC. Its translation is CASSDIKGGYGYTF.

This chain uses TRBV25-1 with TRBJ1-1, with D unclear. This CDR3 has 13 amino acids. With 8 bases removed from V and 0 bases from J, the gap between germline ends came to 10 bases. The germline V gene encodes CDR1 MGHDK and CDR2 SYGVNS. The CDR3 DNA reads TGTGCCAGCTCGGAGGGCATGAACACTGAAGCTTTCTTT. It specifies CASSEGMNTEAFF.

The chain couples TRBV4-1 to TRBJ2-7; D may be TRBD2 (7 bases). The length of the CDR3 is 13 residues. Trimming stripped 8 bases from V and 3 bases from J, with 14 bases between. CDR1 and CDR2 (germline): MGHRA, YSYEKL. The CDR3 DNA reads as TGCGCCAGCCGGGGGGCGGTTCGCTACGAGCAGTACTTC. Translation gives CASRGAVRYEQYF.

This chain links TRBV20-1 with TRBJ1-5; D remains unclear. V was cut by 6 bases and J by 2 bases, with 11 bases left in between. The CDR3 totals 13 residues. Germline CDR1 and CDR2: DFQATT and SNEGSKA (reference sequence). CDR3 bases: TGCAGTGCACAGACTAGCGGCAATCAGCCCCAGCATTTT. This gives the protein CSAQTSGNQPQHF.

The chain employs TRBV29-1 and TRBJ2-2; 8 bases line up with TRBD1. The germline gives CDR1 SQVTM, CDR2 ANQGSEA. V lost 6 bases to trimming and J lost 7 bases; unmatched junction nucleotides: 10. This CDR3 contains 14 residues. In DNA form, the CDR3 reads TGCAGCGTCTCCCGGGACAGGTCCGTCGGGGAGCTGTTTTTT. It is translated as CSVSRDRSVGELFF.

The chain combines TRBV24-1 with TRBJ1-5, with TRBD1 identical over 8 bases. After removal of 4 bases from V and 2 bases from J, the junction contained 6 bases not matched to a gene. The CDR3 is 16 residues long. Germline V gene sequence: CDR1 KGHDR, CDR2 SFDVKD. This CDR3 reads CATSDRQGYGNQPQHF. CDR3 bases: TGTGCCACCAGTGACCGACAGGGGTACGGCAATCAGCCCCAGCATTTT.

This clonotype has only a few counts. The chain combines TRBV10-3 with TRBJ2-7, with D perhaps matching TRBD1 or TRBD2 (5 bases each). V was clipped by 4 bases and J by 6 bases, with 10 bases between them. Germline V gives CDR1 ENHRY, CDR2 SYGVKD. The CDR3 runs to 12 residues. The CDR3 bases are TGTGCCATCAGTGGCTGGGGGTCCGAGCAGTACTTC. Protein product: CAISGWGSEQYF.

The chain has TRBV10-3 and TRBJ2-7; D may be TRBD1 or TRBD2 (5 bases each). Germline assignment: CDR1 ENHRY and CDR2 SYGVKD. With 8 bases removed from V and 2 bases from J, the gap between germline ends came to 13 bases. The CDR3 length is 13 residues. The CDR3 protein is CAIGTSGPYEQYF. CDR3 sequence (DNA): TGTGCCATCGGGACGTCGGGACCCTACGAGCAGTACTTC.

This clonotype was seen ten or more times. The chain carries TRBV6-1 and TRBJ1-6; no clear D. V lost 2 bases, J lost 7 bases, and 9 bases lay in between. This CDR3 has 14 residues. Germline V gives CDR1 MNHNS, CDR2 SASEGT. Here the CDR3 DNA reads TGTGCCAGCAGTGAATCGCGCCTCAATTCACCCCTCCACTTT. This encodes CASSESRLNSPLHF.

The CDR3 DNA is TGTGCCAGCAGCCAAACCCTTCGCAGCTCTGGGGCCAACGTCCTGACTTTC. Its translation: CASSQTLRSSGANVLTF. The chain combines TRBV4-2 with TRBJ2-6, with D uncertain. CDR1 and CDR2 from the germline V gene are LGHNA and YNFKEQ. The CDR3 totals 17 residues. The ends were cut back, 2 bases at V and 0 bases at J, with 11 bases in the middle.

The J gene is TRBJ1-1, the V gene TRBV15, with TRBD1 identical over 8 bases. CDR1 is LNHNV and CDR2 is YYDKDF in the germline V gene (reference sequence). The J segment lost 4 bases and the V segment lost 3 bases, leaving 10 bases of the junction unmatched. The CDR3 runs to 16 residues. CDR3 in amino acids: CATSRMTGVGGTEAFF. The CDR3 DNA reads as TGTGCCACCAGCAGGATGACAGGGGTTGGGGGCACTGAAGCTTTCTTT.

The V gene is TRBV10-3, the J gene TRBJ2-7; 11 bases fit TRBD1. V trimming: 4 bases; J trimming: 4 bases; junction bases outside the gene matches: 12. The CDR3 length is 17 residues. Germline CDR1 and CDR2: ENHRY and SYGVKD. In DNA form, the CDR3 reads TGTGCCATCAGTGGGCCACGAACCGGGACAGGGGGTTACGAGCAGTACTTC. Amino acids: CAISGPRTGTGGYEQYF.

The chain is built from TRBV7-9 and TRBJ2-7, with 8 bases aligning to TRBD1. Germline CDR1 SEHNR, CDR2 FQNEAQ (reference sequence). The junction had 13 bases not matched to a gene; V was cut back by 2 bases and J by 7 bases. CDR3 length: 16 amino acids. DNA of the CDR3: TGTGCCAGCAGCTTAAAAGGGTCGGGACAGGTGGAGGAGCAGTACTTC. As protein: CASSLKGSGQVEEQYF.

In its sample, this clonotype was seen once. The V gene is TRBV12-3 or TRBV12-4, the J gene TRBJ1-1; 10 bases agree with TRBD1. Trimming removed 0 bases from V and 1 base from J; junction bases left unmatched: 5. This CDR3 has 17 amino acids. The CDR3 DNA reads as TGTGCCAGCAGTTTAGCCCCGGGGACAGGGGCGAACACTGAAGCTTTCTTT. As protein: CASSLAPGTGANTEAFF.

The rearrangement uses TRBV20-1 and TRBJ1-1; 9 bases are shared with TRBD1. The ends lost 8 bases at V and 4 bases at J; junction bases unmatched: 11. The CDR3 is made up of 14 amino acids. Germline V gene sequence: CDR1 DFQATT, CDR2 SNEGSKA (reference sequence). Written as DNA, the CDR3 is TGCAGTCTTAACAGGGGGCGCCCCCCCACTGAAGCTTTCTTT. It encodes CSLNRGRPPTEAFF.

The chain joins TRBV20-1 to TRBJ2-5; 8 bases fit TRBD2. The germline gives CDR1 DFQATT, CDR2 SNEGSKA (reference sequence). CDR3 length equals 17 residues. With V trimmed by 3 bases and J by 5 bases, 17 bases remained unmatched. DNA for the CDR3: TGCAGTGCTAGTGACAGCGGGGGAACACGGCCCTACGAGACCCAGTACTTC. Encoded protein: CSASDSGGTRPYETQYF.

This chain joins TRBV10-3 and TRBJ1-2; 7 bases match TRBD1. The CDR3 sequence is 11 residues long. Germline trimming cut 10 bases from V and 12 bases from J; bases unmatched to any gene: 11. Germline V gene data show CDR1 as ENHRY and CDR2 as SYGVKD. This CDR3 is CATTTGAGNTF. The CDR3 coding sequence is TGTGCCACAACTACAGGGGCTGGAAACACCTTC.

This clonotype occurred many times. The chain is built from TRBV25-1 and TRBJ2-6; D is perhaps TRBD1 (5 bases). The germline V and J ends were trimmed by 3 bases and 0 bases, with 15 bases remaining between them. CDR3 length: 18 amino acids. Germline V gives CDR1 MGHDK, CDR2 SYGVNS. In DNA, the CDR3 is TGTGCCAGCAGTGATACATCTCAGGGTCTCTCTGGGGCCAACGTCCTGACTTTC. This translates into CASSDTSQGLSGANVLTF.

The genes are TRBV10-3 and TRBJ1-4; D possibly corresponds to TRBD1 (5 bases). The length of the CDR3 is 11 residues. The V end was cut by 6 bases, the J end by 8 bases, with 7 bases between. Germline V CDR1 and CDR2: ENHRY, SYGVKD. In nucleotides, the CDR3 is TGTGCCATCAGGGGGGAGGAAAAACTGTTTTTT. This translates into CAIRGEEKLFF.

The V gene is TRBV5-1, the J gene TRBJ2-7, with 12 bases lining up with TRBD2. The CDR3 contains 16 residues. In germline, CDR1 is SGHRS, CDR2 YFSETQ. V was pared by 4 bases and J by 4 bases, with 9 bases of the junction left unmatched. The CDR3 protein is CASSPGLAGRIYEQYF. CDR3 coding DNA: TGCGCCAGCAGCCCTGGACTAGCGGGAAGGATTTACGAGCAGTACTTC.

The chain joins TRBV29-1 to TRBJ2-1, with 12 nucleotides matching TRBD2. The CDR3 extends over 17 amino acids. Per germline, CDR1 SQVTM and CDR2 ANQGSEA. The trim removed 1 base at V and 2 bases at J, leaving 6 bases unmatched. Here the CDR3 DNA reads TGCAGCGTTGAAGGACTAGCGGGAGAGCCAGCCTACAATGAGCAGTTCTTC. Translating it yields CSVEGLAGEPAYNEQFF.

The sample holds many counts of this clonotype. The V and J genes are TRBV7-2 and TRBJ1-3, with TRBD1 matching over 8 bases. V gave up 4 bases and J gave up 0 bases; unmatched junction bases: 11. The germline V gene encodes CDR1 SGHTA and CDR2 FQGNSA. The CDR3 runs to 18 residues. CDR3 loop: CASSSRIGQGFSGNTIYF. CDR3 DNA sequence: TGTGCCAGCAGCTCCCGCATAGGACAGGGTTTCTCTGGAAACACCATATATTTT.

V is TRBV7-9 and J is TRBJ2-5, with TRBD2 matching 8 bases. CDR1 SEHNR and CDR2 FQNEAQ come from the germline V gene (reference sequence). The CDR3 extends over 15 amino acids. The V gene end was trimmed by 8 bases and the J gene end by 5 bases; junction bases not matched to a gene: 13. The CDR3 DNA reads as TGTGCCAGCCAAAGCCCCGGGACTAGGTTCGAGACCCAGTACTTC. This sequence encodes CASQSPGTRFETQYF.